The rows below give T cell receptor beta chains drawn from one sample of a study of T cell responses to AZD1222 COVID-19 vaccine. Generated by immunoSEQ multiplex PCR, the TCRdb table keeps only in-frame clones and is missing some. The sample has some 150,000 clones, approximately 90% seen once. The sample here was peripheral blood, taken after recovery from COVID-19. These TCRs come from an adult who had recovered from COVID-19. Each CDR3 is given with its conserved first and last residue. Each record gives: J gene, clone size, V gene, D gene, CDR3 DNA, CDR3 protein. D genes are given only for firm matches. Rows may omit the clone size; those that give it use once, few, many or a size class.

TRBJ2-2 . TRBV5-1 . TGCGCCAGCAGCCAGAGCTGGACCCGAACCGGGGAGCTGTTTTTT CASSQSWTRTGELFF
TRBJ1-5 . TRBV19 . TGTGCCAGTAGTATCGATTACAATGACGGACCTAATCAGCCCCAGCATTTT CASSIDYNDGPNQPQHF
TRBJ2-6 . TRBV9 . TGTGCCAGCAGCGTAGTTTCAGGCTCAAGCTCTGGGGCCAACGTCCTGACTTTC CASSVVSGSSSGANVLTF
TRBJ2-7 . TRBV28 . TGTGCCAGCGTAGGCAGTGTCTACGAGCAGTACTTC CASVGSVYEQYF
TRBJ2-1 . TRBV6-2/TRBV6-3 . TGTGCCAGCAGCAACCGGGACGTATACAATGAGCAGTTCTTC CASSNRDVYNEQFF
TRBJ2-5 . TRBV7-3 . TGTGCCAGCAGCTACAGTCGGCCGGAGACCCAGTACTTC CASSYSRPETQYF
TRBJ2-7 . TRBV25-1 . TGTGCCAGCAGCATTGGGGGGAGTCGGTACGAGCAGTACTTC CASSIGGSRYEQYF
TRBJ1-2 . TRBV12-3/TRBV12-4 . TGTGCCAGCAGCTCAGGGCTAAGCGGCTACACCTTC CASSSGLSGYTF
TRBJ2-2 . TRBV5-6 . TGTGCCAGCAGCTTGAAAGGAAGCGGGGAGCTGTTTTTT CASSLKGSGELFF
TRBJ1-1 . TRBV28 . TGTGCCAGCAGTCGCACCGGGTCTACACCCAAAGATACTGAAGCTTTCTTT CASSRTGSTPKDTEAFF
TRBJ1-2 . TRBV4-2 TRBD1 TGTGCCAGCAGCCAACCTCCGGGACAGGGGAGCTATGGCTACACCTTC CASSQPPGQGSYGYTF
TRBJ2-4 once TRBV5-4 . TGTGCCAGCAGCTTGGCAGCAGGTCCTACCAAAAACATTCAGTACTTC CASSLAAGPTKNIQYF
TRBJ1-1 . TRBV19 . TGTGCCAGTACAGATTACACTGAAGCTTTCTTT CASTDYTEAFF
TRBJ2-3 few TRBV10-3 TRBD2 TGTGCCATCAGTGTACTAGCGGGAGGAAGTGCTAGCACAGATACGCAGTATTTT CAISVLAGGSASTDTQYF
TRBJ2-7 . TRBV9 . TGTGCCAGCAGCCGGGACTGGTCGGGGGAGCAGTACTTC CASSRDWSGEQYF
TRBJ2-3 . TRBV5-1 . TGCGCCAGCCAGCTCGACTTGGGAGATACGCAGTATTTT CASQLDLGDTQYF
TRBJ1-1 . TRBV7-3 . TGTGCCAGCAGTCCCGGATCGAACACTGAAGCTTTCTTT CASSPGSNTEAFF